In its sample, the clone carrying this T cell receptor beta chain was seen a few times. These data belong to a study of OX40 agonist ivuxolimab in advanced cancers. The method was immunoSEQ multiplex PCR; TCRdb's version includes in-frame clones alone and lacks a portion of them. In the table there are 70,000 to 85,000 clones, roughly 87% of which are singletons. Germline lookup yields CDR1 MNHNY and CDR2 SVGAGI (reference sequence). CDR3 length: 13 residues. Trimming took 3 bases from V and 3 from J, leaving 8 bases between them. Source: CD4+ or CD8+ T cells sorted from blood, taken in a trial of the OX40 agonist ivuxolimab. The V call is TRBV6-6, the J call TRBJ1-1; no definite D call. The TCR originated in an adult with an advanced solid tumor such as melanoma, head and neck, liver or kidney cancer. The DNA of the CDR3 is TGTGCCAGCAGTTATACCCTGGACACTGAAGCTTTCTTT. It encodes CASSYTLDTEAFF.